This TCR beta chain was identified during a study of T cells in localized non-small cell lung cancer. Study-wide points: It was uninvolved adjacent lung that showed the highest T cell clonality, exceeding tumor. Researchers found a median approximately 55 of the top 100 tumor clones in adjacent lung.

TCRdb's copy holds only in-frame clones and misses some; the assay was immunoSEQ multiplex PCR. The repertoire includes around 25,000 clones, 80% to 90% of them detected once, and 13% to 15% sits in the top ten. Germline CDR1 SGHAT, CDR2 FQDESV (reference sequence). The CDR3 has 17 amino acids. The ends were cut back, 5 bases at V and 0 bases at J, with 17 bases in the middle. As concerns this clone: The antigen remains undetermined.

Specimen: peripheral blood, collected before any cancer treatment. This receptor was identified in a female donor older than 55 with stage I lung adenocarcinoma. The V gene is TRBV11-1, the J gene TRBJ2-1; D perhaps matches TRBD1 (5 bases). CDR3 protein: CASSPSGAASSYNEQFF. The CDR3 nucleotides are TGTGCCAGCAGCCCTAGTGGGGCAGCGAGCTCCTACAATGAGCAGTTCTTC.